This passage covers 9 T cell receptor beta chains from one sample sequenced in a study of control samples from healthy donors and cancer patients. Sequenced by immunoSEQ multiplex PCR; TCRdb stores in-frame clones only, minus some. This table holds around 95,000 clones, 85% found once. Sequenced: blood. The receptors come from a man aged 25 to 45 in good health.

This rearrangement joins TRBV7-7 to TRBJ2-5; TRBD1 matches 8 bases. V was pared by 5 bases and J by 4 bases, with 9 bases of the junction left unmatched. Germline V lookup: CDR1 SSHAT, CDR2 FNYEAQ (reference sequence). This CDR3 is built from 15 residues. CDR3 nucleotide sequence: TGTGCCAGCAGCCTGGGGCAGGGGGCCCGAGAGACCCAGTACTTC. It translates to CASSLGQGARETQYF.

The V gene is TRBV7-9, the J gene TRBJ1-2; TRBD1 might be the D (5 bases). Germline values: CDR1 SEHNR, CDR2 FQNEAQ (reference sequence). V lost 5 bases to trimming and J lost 4 bases, with 17 bases between them. This CDR3 contains 15 residues. The CDR3 region has the DNA TGTGCCAGCAGCCACCGGGACCCCGTCGGCTATGGCTACACCTTC. Amino acid sequence: CASSHRDPVGYGYTF.

J is TRBJ2-2 and V is TRBV2; D assignment may be TRBD1 or TRBD2 (5 bases each). The germline gives CDR1 SNHLY, CDR2 FYNNEI. This CDR3 has 15 amino acids. V was cut by 7 bases and J by 6 bases, with 18 bases left in between. The CDR3 nucleotides are TGTGCCAGCACTGACCGGGACCCGATCGCCGGGGAGCTGTTTTTT. As protein: CASTDRDPIAGELFF.

The chain employs TRBV6-2 or TRBV6-3 and TRBJ1-1, with D unclear. The ends were cut back, 2 bases at V and 2 bases at J, with 6 bases in the middle. The V gene's germline CDR1 is MNHEY and CDR2 SVGEGT. The CDR3 totals 13 residues. The CDR3 protein is CASSYTRNTEAFF. Here the CDR3 DNA reads TGTGCCAGCAGTTACACCCGCAACACTGAAGCTTTCTTT.

The rearrangement joins TRBV28 to TRBJ2-3; 10 bases agree with TRBD1. Germline CDR1 reads MDHEN; CDR2 reads SYDVKM. There are 15 residues in the CDR3. With V trimmed by 5 bases and J by 4 bases, 6 bases remained unmatched. The CDR3 bases are TGTGCCAGCAGTGCGGACAGGGGGTGGTCAGATACGCAGTATTTT. Amino acid sequence: CASSADRGWSDTQYF.

The chain uses TRBV29-1 and TRBJ2-4, with D unresolved. This CDR3 is built from 11 residues. V dropped 6 bases and J dropped 8 bases, with 11 bases sitting between them. CDR1 is SQVTM and CDR2 is ANQGSEA in the germline V gene. For the CDR3, the DNA is TGCAGCGTCTCAACATTGGACATTCAGTACTTC. Translated, it gives CSVSTLDIQYF.

This rearrangement joins TRBV2 to TRBJ1-5; 7 bases are shared with TRBD1. The J segment lost 4 bases and the V segment lost 0 bases, leaving 6 bases of the junction unmatched. The CDR3 runs 16 residues. Germline CDR1 reads SNHLY; CDR2 reads FYNNEI. The CDR3 here is CASSEAQTGRNQPQHF. The CDR3 nucleotides are TGTGCCAGCAGTGAAGCGCAGACAGGGCGAAATCAGCCCCAGCATTTT.

V is TRBV7-8 and J is TRBJ2-7; D remains ambiguous. The CDR3 covers 13 residues. The germline V gene encodes CDR1 SGHVS and CDR2 FQNEAQ. V lost 3 bases and J 2 bases, leaving 8 bases between the germline ends. The CDR3 DNA reads TGTGCCAGCAGCTTCGGCAGGACCTACGAGCAGTACTTC. Protein: CASSFGRTYEQYF.

The chain has TRBV6-5 and TRBJ1-1; TRBD1 might be the D (5 bases). V lost 2 bases to trimming and J lost 1 base, with 11 bases between them. Germline loops: CDR1 MNHEY, CDR2 SVGAGI. This CDR3 comprises 15 residues. Written as DNA, the CDR3 is TGTGCCAGCAGTTACGGAGGGGCTGGGAACACTGAAGCTTTCTTT. Translated, it gives CASSYGGAGNTEAFF.